A selection of T cell receptor beta chains follows, all from one sample in a study of OX40 agonist ivuxolimab in advanced cancers. Measured with immunoSEQ multiplex PCR; TCRdb has only the in-frame clones, and not every one. Seen here are around 20,000 clones, almost 85% observed once, and the top ten hold 50%. Sequenced material: CD4+ or CD8+ T cells sorted from blood, taken in a trial of the OX40 agonist ivuxolimab. These receptors all come from an adult with an advanced solid tumor such as melanoma, head and neck, liver or kidney cancer. Each CDR3 is given with its conserved first and last residue. Fields, in order: D gene, clone size, J gene, V gene, CDR3 protein, CDR3 DNA. D genes are given only for firm matches. Not all rows give a size; the values are once, few, many and, for expanded clones, a class.

D gene: NA
clone size: NA
J gene: TRBJ2-3
V gene: TRBV7-9
CDR3 protein: CASSLARFRGRTDTQYF
CDR3 DNA: TGTGCCAGCAGCTTAGCGAGGTTCCGGGGGCGCACAGATACGCAGTATTTT

D gene: NA
clone size: NA
J gene: TRBJ1-2
V gene: TRBV28
CDR3 protein: CASSLSVFREGEDGYTF
CDR3 DNA: TGTGCCAGCAGTTTATCGGTTTTCAGGGAGGGTGAGGATGGCTACACCTTC

D gene: NA
clone size: NA
J gene: TRBJ2-1
V gene: TRBV5-4
CDR3 protein: CASSLERTVQFF
CDR3 DNA: TGTGCCAGCAGCCTAGAACGGACGGTGCAGTTCTTC

D gene: NA
clone size: NA
J gene: TRBJ1-1
V gene: TRBV29-1
CDR3 protein: CSVVWGLGVGNTEAFF
CDR3 DNA: TGCAGCGTTGTTTGGGGGTTGGGGGTCGGGAACACTGAAGCTTTCTTT

D gene: TRBD2
clone size: few
J gene: TRBJ2-1
V gene: TRBV2
CDR3 protein: CASSGGARVDEQFF
CDR3 DNA: TGTGCCAGCAGCGGGGGGGCCCGGGTTGATGAGCAGTTCTTC

D gene: NA
clone size: once
J gene: TRBJ2-4
V gene: TRBV28
CDR3 protein: CASTPWGARAKNIQYF
CDR3 DNA: TGTGCCAGCACCCCTTGGGGGGCCAGAGCCAAAAACATTCAGTACTTC

D gene: NA
clone size: NA
J gene: TRBJ2-7
V gene: TRBV6-6
CDR3 protein: CASGLLSSYEQYF
CDR3 DNA: TGTGCCAGCGGGCTGCTTAGCTCCTACGAGCAGTACTTC

D gene: TRBD1
clone size: NA
J gene: TRBJ1-3
V gene: TRBV6-5
CDR3 protein: CASSYPDRGGGNTIYF
CDR3 DNA: TGTGCCAGCAGTTACCCAGACAGGGGGGGTGGAAACACCATATATTTT

D gene: NA
clone size: NA
J gene: TRBJ1-5
V gene: TRBV28
CDR3 protein: CASRSEGWSNQPQHF
CDR3 DNA: TGTGCCAGCAGGTCGGAGGGGTGGAGCAATCAGCCCCAGCATTTT

D gene: TRBD1
clone size: NA
J gene: TRBJ2-4
V gene: TRBV5-5
CDR3 protein: CASSLPGTETLAKNIQYF
CDR3 DNA: TGTGCCAGCAGCTTGCCTGGGACAGAAACTCTAGCCAAAAACATTCAGTACTTC

D gene: NA
clone size: NA
J gene: TRBJ1-2
V gene: TRBV5-4
CDR3 protein: CASPAGTLSYTF
CDR3 DNA: TGTGCCAGCCCCGCCGGGACATTGAGCTACACCTTC

D gene: NA
clone size: NA
J gene: TRBJ2-3
V gene: TRBV6-1
CDR3 protein: CASSESDTQYF
CDR3 DNA: TGTGCCAGCAGTGAATCCGATACGCAGTATTTT

D gene: NA
clone size: NA
J gene: TRBJ1-5
V gene: TRBV9
CDR3 protein: CASSVSANQPQHF
CDR3 DNA: TGTGCCAGCAGCGTATCCGCCAATCAGCCCCAGCATTTT